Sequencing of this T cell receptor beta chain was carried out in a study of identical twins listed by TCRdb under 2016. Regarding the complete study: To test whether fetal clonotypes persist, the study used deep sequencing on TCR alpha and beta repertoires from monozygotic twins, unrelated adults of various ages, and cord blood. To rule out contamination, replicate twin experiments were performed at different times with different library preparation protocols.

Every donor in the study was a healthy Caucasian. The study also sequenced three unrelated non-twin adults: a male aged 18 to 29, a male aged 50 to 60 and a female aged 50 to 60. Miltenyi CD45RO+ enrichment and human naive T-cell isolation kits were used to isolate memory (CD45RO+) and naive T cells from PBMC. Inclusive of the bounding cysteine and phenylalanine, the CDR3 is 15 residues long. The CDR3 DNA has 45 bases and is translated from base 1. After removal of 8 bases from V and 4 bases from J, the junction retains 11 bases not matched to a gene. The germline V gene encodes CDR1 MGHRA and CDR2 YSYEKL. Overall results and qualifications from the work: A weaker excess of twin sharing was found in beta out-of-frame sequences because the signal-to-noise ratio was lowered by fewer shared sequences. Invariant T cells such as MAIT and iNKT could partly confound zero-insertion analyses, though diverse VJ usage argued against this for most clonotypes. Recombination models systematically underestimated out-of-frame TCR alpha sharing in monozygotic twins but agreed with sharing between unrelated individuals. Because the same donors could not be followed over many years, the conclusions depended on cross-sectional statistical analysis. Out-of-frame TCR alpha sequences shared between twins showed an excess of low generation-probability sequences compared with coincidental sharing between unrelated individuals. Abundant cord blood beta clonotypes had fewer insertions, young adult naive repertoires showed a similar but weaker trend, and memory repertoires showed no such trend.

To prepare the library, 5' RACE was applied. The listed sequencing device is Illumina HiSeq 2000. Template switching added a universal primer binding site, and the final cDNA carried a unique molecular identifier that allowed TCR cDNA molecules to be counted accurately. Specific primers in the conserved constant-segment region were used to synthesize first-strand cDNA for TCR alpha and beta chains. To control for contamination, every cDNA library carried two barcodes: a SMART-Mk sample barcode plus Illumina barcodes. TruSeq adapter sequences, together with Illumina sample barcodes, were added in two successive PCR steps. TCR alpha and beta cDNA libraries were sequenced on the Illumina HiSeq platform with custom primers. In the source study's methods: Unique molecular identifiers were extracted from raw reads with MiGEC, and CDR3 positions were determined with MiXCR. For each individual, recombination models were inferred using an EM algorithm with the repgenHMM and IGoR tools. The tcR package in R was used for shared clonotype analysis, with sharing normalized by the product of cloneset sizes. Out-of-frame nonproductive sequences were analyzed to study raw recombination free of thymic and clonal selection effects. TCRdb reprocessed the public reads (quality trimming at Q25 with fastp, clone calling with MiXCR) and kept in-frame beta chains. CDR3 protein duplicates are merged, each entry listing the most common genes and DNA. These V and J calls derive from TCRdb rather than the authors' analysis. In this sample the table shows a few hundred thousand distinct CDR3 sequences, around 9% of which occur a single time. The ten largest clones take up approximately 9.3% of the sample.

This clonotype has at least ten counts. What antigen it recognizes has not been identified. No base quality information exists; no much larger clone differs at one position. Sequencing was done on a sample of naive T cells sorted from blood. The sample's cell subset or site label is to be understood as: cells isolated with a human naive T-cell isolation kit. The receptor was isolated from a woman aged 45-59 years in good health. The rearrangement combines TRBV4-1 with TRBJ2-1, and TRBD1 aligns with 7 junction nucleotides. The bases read TGCGCCAGCGGGACCAGGGACAGCCAGTACAATGAGCAGTTCTTC. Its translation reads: CASGTRDSQYNEQFF.